Listed here are 19 T cell receptor beta chains from one sample, sequenced in a study of blood T cells in healthy people across ages. Alongside a J-beta primer mix, a sample-barcoded 5' primer served in a second PCR lasting roughly 7 to 11 cycles. TCRdb recomputed calls from the 5' RACE reads with MiXCR, one row per CDR3 protein. This table holds around 790,000 distinct CDR3 sequences, around 45% found once. The source material was blood. The receptors stem from a man aged 60 to 69 in good health.

There are a few counts of this clonotype. In nucleotides, the CDR3 is TGTGCCAGCAGCTTTTCCCGGGGTGCTAGGGGGACCCAGTACTTC. It translates to CASSFSRGARGTQYF. This chain joins TRBV7-2 and TRBJ2-5, with D perhaps matching TRBD1 or TRBD2 (5 bases each). The CDR3 is 15 residues long. Germline-derived CDR1 and CDR2 are SGHTA and FQGNSA. V gave up 3 bases and J gave up 7 bases, with 18 bases separating them. Full variable domain (rest looked up from reference TRBV7-2 and TRBJ2-5): GAGVSQSPSNKVTEKGKDVELRCDPISGHTALYWYRQSLGQGLEFLIYFQGNSAPDKSGLPSDRFSAERTGGSVSTLTIQRTQQEDSAVYLCASSFSRGARGTQYFGPGTRLLVL.

This clonotype appeared a few times. The rearrangement uses TRBV28 and TRBJ1-2, with a tentative D call TRBD1 (6 bases). Germline values: CDR1 MDHEN, CDR2 SYDVKM. CDR3 length: 15 amino acids. V was cut by 4 bases and J by 4 bases, with 16 bases left in between. For the CDR3, the DNA is TGTGCCAGCAGTTGGGGCTGGGGGCAAAGCTATGGCTACACCTTC. Amino acids: CASSWGWGQSYGYTF.

This clonotype showed up just a few times. The V and J genes are TRBV20-1 and TRBJ1-2, with D possibly TRBD1 on 5 matching bases. Trimming removed 1 base from V and 10 bases from J, with 16 bases in between. Germline V gene sequence: CDR1 DFQATT, CDR2 SNEGSKA (reference sequence). This CDR3 comprises 13 residues. The CDR3 sequence is CSARGPNRGSYTF. The CDR3 coding sequence is TGCAGTGCTAGAGGCCCCAACCGGGGGTCCTACACCTTC.

The chain employs TRBV7-9 and TRBJ2-7, with D perhaps TRBD1 (6 bases). CDR1 and CDR2 (germline): SEHNR, FQNEAQ (reference sequence). The germline V and J ends were trimmed by 2 bases and 6 bases, with 11 bases remaining between them. CDR3 size: 13 residues. The chain's CDR3 is CASSLTGSGEQYF. In nucleotides, the CDR3 is TGTGCCAGCAGCTTAACAGGGAGCGGCGAGCAGTACTTC.

This sequence joins TRBV7-9 and TRBJ2-2, with TRBD1 matching over 8 bases. Trimming removed 5 bases from V and 3 bases from J; junction bases left unmatched: 8. Germline CDR1 and CDR2: SEHNR and FQNEAQ (reference sequence). The CDR3 length is 16 residues. The CDR3 region is CASSPPRGLDTGELFF. For the CDR3, the DNA is TGTGCCAGCAGCCCTCCCAGGGGGCTGGACACCGGGGAGCTGTTTTTT.

In this sample, this clonotype turned up a few times. The chain recombines TRBV12-3 or TRBV12-4 with TRBJ2-7; D not certain. Trimming shortened V by 2 bases and J by 0 bases, and 8 bases separated the two germline ends. The CDR3 covers 14 residues. The CDR3 sequence: CASSLWGSSYEQYF. The CDR3 bases are TGTGCCAGCAGTTTATGGGGTAGCTCCTACGAGCAGTACTTC.

This clonotype was found a few times. V is TRBV20-1 and J is TRBJ2-5; D call uncertain. The germline V gene has CDR1 DFQATT and CDR2 SNEGSKA (reference sequence). The CDR3 contains 12 residues. The V and J ends lost 0 bases and 11 bases respectively, with 13 bases between them. CDR3 in amino acids: CSARERLNEQYF. The CDR3 region has the DNA TGCAGTGCTAGAGAGCGTCTCAATGAGCAGTACTTC.

This clonotype was detected only a few times. The chain links TRBV12-3 or TRBV12-4 to TRBJ1-1, with D uncertain. This CDR3 has 13 residues. Trimming pared 5 bases from V and 6 bases from J, leaving 13 bases between. The CDR3 nucleotides read TGTGCCAGCAGTGTAAGGGTCTTCGCTGAAGCTTTCTTT. This encodes CASSVRVFAEAFF.

This clonotype was observed a handful of times. The chain links TRBV6-5 to TRBJ2-7; 10 bases line up with TRBD1. Germline V gene sequence: CDR1 MNHEY, CDR2 SVGAGI. The V gene end was trimmed by 6 bases and the J gene end by 3 bases; junction bases not matched to a gene: 8. CDR3 length equals 15 residues. The CDR3: CASRSPGQGIYEQYF. The CDR3 nucleotides are TGTGCCAGCAGGTCCCCGGGACAGGGGATCTACGAGCAGTACTTC.

This clonotype was recorded a few times. The rearrangement uses TRBV5-1 and TRBJ2-2; D may correspond to TRBD1 or TRBD2 (5 bases each). Germline V gene lookup returns CDR1 SGHRS and CDR2 YFSETQ. The V gene lost 4 bases and the J gene lost 4 bases, with 17 bases spanning the gap. This CDR3 has 16 amino acids. Here the CDR3 DNA reads TGCGCCAGCAGCCAAAACCGGGGCGGCGCCACCGGGGAGCTGTTTTTT. It encodes CASSQNRGGATGELFF.

This clonotype was picked up a small number of times. The CDR3 spells CASSLGGRGVQETQYF. The CDR3 DNA follows: TGTGCCAGCAGCTTAGGGGGCCGGGGGGTCCAAGAGACCCAGTACTTC. The chain employs TRBV7-6 and TRBJ2-5; TRBD2 aligns across 7 bases. The junction had 6 bases not matched to a gene; V was cut back by 1 base and J by 1 base. The CDR3 runs 16 residues. Germline values: CDR1 SGHVS, CDR2 FNYEAQ. Full variable domain (outside the CDR3, taken from reference TRBV7-6 and TRBJ2-5): GAGVSQSPRYKVTKRGQDVALRCDPISGHVSLYWYRQALGQGPEFLTYFNYEAQQDKSGLPNDRFSAERPEGSISTLTIQRTEQRDSAMYRCASSLGGRGVQETQYFGPGTRLLVL.

This clonotype was recorded a few times. V is TRBV11-2 and J is TRBJ2-7, with TRBD1 matching over 10 bases. Germline V lookup: CDR1 SGHAT, CDR2 FQNNGV. The CDR3 contains 15 residues. The junction had 7 bases not matched to a gene; V was cut back by 5 bases and J by 3 bases. The CDR3 DNA reads TGTGCCAGCAGCATTACCGGGACAGGGGTCTACGAGCAGTACTTC. Translation: CASSITGTGVYEQYF.

CDR3 sequence: CSVSVDQETQYF. The CDR3 DNA sequence: TGCAGCGTTTCGGTCGACCAAGAGACCCAGTACTTC. The J gene is TRBJ2-5, the V gene TRBV29-1, with no clear D. The V and J ends lost 5 bases and 0 bases respectively, with 7 bases between them. This CDR3 spans 12 amino acids. CDR1 is SQVTM, CDR2 ANQGSEA, per germline. Full variable domain (remainder filled in from reference TRBV29-1 and TRBJ2-5): SAVISQKPSRDICQRGTSLTIQCQVDSQVTMMFWYRQQPGQSLTLIATANQGSEATYESGFVIDKFPISRPNLTFSTLTVSNMSPEDSSIYLCSVSVDQETQYFGPGTRLLVL.

The table lists this clonotype with a few counts. The chain employs TRBV20-1 and TRBJ1-1; no definite D call. CDR1 DFQATT and CDR2 SNEGSKA come from the germline V gene (reference sequence). The V and J ends lost 4 bases and 0 bases respectively, with 12 bases between them. The CDR3 has 14 amino acids. This CDR3 reads CSAIGQSMNTEAFF. DNA of the CDR3: TGCAGTGCTATCGGGCAGTCCATGAACACTGAAGCTTTCTTT.

This rearrangement joins TRBV4-2 to TRBJ1-4, with D perhaps matching TRBD1 (5 bases). The CDR3 covers 15 residues. Germline loops: CDR1 LGHNA, CDR2 YNFKEQ. The ends were cut back, 0 bases at V and 6 bases at J, with 11 bases in the middle. The CDR3 reads CASSQDWGKDEKLFF. CDR3 nucleotides: TGTGCCAGCAGCCAAGATTGGGGCAAGGATGAAAAACTGTTTTTT.

The rearrangement links TRBV20-1 to TRBJ2-3, with D possibly matching TRBD2 (5 bases). Germline values: CDR1 DFQATT, CDR2 SNEGSKA (reference sequence). V was pared by 0 bases and J by 2 bases, with 12 bases between. CDR3 length: 15 amino acids. The CDR3 DNA sequence: TGCAGTGCTAGAGATACTCGGGGATTCACAGATACGCAGTATTTT. It codes for CSARDTRGFTDTQYF.

The chain joins TRBV27 to TRBJ2-7; 9 nucleotides line up with TRBD2. V gave up 4 bases and J gave up 3 bases; unmatched junction bases: 10. From germline, CDR1 is MNHEY and CDR2 SMNVEV (reference sequence). The CDR3 length is 16 residues. The CDR3 bases are TGTGCCAGCAGTTCGTTGGCTAGCGGGACCTACTACGAGCAGTACTTC. Encoded protein: CASSSLASGTYYEQYF.

This clonotype has more than one count but fewer than ten. V usage is TRBV9 and J usage is TRBJ2-5, with D unresolved. Per germline, CDR1 SGDLS and CDR2 YYNGEE. V was clipped by 3 bases and J by 4 bases, with 10 bases between them. The CDR3 has 13 amino acids. In nucleotides, the CDR3 is TGTGCCAGCAGCGCGGGCCCTCTAGAGACCCAGTACTTC. It encodes CASSAGPLETQYF.

This chain joins TRBV21-1 and TRBJ1-2; the table gives TRBD1 as D, unverified against the DNA. TRBV21-1 is a pseudogene locus. This CDR3 has 15 residues. In DNA, the CDR3 is TGTGCCAACTTCCGAGGGGGCTCTAGGAACTATGGCTACACCTTC. Amino acids: CANFRGGSRNYGYTF.